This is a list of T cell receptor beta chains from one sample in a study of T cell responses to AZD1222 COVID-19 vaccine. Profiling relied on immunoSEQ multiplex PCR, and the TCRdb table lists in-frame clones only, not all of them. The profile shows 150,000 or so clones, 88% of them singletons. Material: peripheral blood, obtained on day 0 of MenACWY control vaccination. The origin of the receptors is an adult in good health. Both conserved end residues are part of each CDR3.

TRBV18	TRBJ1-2	CASSPRDAKNDGYTF
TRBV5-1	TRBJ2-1	CASSLAGNEQFF
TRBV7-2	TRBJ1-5	CASSFLGQANQPQHF
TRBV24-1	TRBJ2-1	CATSDPLAGGQGEQFF
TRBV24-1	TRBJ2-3	CATSASSRGQGDTQYF
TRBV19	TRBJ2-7	CASSRGDPSGNEQYF
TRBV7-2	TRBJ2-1	CASSPVFSSYNEQFF
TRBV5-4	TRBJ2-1	CASRDGTTIYNEQFF
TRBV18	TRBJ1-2	CASSPRAGAGYTF
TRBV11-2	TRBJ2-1	CASSWTSGRANEQFF
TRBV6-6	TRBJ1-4	CASSQGALHEKLFF
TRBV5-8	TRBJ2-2	CASSLGDLASTGELFF
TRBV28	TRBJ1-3	CASSDQGSGNTIYF
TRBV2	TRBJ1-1	CASSVTGTEAFF
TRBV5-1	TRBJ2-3	CASSPDRGSDTQYF
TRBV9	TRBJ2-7	CASSVGLAGDYEQYF
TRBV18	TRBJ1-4	CASSQLGGPPNEKLFF
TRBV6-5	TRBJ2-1	CASSYRGAYNEQFF
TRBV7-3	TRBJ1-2	CASSLTGIEDGYTF
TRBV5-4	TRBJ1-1	CASSRGLDRLNTEAFF
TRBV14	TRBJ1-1	CASSTRQGNMNTEAFF
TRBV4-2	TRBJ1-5	CASSQDQARGVQPQHF
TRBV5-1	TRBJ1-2	CASSPDRADYGYTF
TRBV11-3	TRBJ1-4	CASSLDMRSEKLFF
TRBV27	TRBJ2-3	CASSSPGLDTQYF
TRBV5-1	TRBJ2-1	CASTLDRVNEQFF
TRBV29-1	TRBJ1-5	CSVTSGEGQPQHF
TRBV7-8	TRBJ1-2	CASSPGGRVGYGYTF
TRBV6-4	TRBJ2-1	CASSRRLYNEQFF
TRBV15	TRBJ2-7	CATSRTNYEQYF
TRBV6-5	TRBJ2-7	CASSYRQYYEQYF
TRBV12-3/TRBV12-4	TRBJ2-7	CASSFGQGYEQYF
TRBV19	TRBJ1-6	CASSPSSYNSPLHF
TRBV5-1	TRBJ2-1	CASSLGSGKGNEQFF
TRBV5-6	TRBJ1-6	CASSLRGPFSPLHF
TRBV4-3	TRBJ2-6	CASSQDGANVLTF
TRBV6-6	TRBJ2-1	CASILTGGLNNEQFF
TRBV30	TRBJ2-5	CAWNSGQGETQYF
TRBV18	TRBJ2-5	CASSPTGPPQETQYF
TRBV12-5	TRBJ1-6	CASGLAQGGTYNSPLHF
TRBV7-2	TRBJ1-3	CASSLVGDSGNTIYF
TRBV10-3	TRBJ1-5	CAIRDRPNQPQHF
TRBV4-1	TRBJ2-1	CPSSRQVNSYNEQFF
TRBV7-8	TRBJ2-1	CASSRRRTSDEQFF
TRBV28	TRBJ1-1	CASSLGDRLAFF
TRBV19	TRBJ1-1	CASSETGRDTEAFF
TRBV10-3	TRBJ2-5	CAISESAGVETQYF
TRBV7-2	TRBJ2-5	CASSLSRLAKETQYF
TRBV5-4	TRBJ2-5	CASSRDRAETQYF
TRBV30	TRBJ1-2	CAWSVQAGYGYTF
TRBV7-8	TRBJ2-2	CASKLAENTGELFF
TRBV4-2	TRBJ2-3	CASSPRLASTDTQYF
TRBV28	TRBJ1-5	CASTWVFNQPQHF